Listed here is a single T cell receptor beta chain. Its antigen is unknown. No base-level quality is on record; no much larger clone is a single base apart. This sample is part of a study of CD8 T cells in Susac syndrome (dated by TCRdb to between 2017 and 2020). Background on the whole study: Repertoire sequencing was used to test whether CD8+ T cell activation and differentiation in Susac syndrome was antigen driven. General findings and caveats noted by the study authors: The study acknowledged that relatively few individuals were included in the TCR sequencing and HLA analysis.

Peripheral blood CD8+ and CD4+ T cells from healthy donors, Susac syndrome patients and multiple sclerosis patients were profiled using high-throughput TCR beta sequencing. The healthy donors served as controls matched for age and sex. Bulk CD8+ and CD4+ T cells were purified magnetically by negative isolation, whereas CD8+ TEMRA cells were enriched by FACS. Blood was collected in EDTA tubes and processed within 24 hours, with PBMCs isolated through density gradient centrifugation. PBMCs intended for TCR sequencing were cryopreserved in liquid nitrogen and were subsequently thawed in a 37 degrees C water bath. A purity of at least 90% was achieved for sorted or isolated CD4+, CD8+ and CD8+ TEMRA cells. RNA was extracted using the RNeasy kit, and roughly 0.45 to 1 ug of the RNA was reverse transcribed with random hexamers. The immunoSEQ multiplex PCR assay, covering 54 Vbeta and 13 Jbeta segments, was used to amplify TCR beta CDR3 regions. Bias from PCR amplification was corrected by using a synthetic template baseline for primer optimization and for computational correction. Per the authors' processing: Reads were annotated to V, D and J genes per IMGT and analyzed with immunoSEQ Analyzer, keeping only productive sequences. Clonality was computed as one minus Shannon entropy normalized by log2 of the number of productive unique sequences. For each patient and control, public and private clones were evaluated among the 100 most prevalent clones. Clones were defined as Susac-specific when absent from the healthy and MS cohorts, from about a thousand published viral clones and from other ImmuneACCESS disease sequences. TCRdb took the public reads, trimmed them with fastp at Q25, ran MiXCR for clone calling and kept in-frame beta chains. Every distinct CDR3 protein forms one entry, paired with its most common genes and DNA. Clone size and V and J calls follow TCRdb, not the original study. The sample has some 190,000 distinct CDR3 sequences on record, less than 95% of them singletons. Over 0.08% of the sample is taken by the ten largest.

After removal of 3 bases from V and 2 bases from J, the junction retains 7 bases not matched to a gene. CDR1 and CDR2, per the germline V gene, are LGHNA and YSLEER. The CDR3 holds 16 amino acids from the cysteine to the phenylalanine. CDR3 DNA is the only sequence kept; it has 48 bases, read in frame from the first base. This chain is built from TRBV4-3 and TRBJ2-7, with 10 bases aligning to TRBD2. This clonotype was sampled from a human donor in good health. Sequencing was done on a sample of CD4+ T cells from PBMCs. The DNA sequence is as follows: TGCGCCAGCAGCCATTCGACTAGCGGGCCTACCTACGAGCAGTACTTC. Its amino acids are CASSHSTSGPTYEQYF.